Below, 14 T cell receptor beta chains from the same sample are listed, as sequenced in a study of CD8 T cells in Susac syndrome. The RNA input was roughly 0.45 to 1 ug, and it was reverse transcribed with random hexamers. TCRdb passed the immunoSEQ multiplex PCR reads through MiXCR, listing each CDR3 protein once. The sample records roughly 150,000 distinct CDR3 sequences, 95% being singletons. Sequenced input: CD4+ T cells from PBMCs. These receptors were collected from a human donor with Susac syndrome.

V usage is TRBV18 and J usage is TRBJ1-2, with D hard to call. This CDR3 contains 14 residues. Germline-derived CDR1 and CDR2 are KGHSH and LQKENI. Trimming took 6 bases from V and 7 from J, leaving 18 bases between them. CDR3 sequence reads: CASSLVGQEAGYTF. The CDR3 DNA follows: TGTGCCAGCTCCCTCGTAGGCCAAGAGGCTGGCTACACCTTC.

V and J are TRBV6-5 and TRBJ1-2; 10 bases fit TRBD1. CDR3 size: 15 residues. The junction had 9 bases not matched to a gene; V was cut back by 10 bases and J by 1 base. The germline V gene encodes CDR1 MNHEY and CDR2 SVGAGI. CDR3 in amino acids: CATSTGGSLNYGYTF. DNA of the CDR3: TGTGCCACCTCGACAGGGGGCTCCCTTAACTATGGCTACACCTTC.

The J gene is TRBJ2-3, the V gene TRBV20-1; 10 nucleotides align to TRBD2. V trimming: 5 bases; J trimming: 3 bases; junction bases outside the gene matches: 5. CDR3 length: 14 residues. CDR1 DFQATT and CDR2 SNEGSKA come from the germline V gene (reference sequence). In DNA form, the CDR3 reads TGCAGTGCTTTATTAGCGGGGGGAACAGATACGCAGTATTTT. Its protein is CSALLAGGTDTQYF.

The V gene is TRBV12-3 or TRBV12-4, the J gene TRBJ2-2, with D unresolved. V dropped 1 base and J dropped 1 base, with 4 bases sitting between them. The CDR3 length is 14 residues. CDR3 protein: CASSLGVNTGELFF. CDR3 DNA sequence: TGTGCCAGCAGTTTAGGGGTGAACACCGGGGAGCTGTTTTTT.

This chain joins TRBV3-1 and TRBJ2-7; D is unclear. The V end was cut by 1 base, the J end by 0 bases, with 4 bases between. This CDR3 spans 13 amino acids. CDR1 and CDR2 (germline): LGHDT, YNNKEL (reference sequence). DNA for the CDR3: TGTGCCAGCAGCCAAGTGAGCTCCTACGAGCAGTACTTC. This translates into CASSQVSSYEQYF.

The genes are TRBV7-9 and TRBJ1-6; D call uncertain. V lost 1 base and J lost 8, with 9 bases in between. This CDR3 region has 14 residues. Germline V gene data show CDR1 as SEHNR and CDR2 as FQNEAQ (reference sequence). In DNA form, the CDR3 reads TGTGCCAGCAGCTTAGACGTATTTGATTCACCCCTCCACTTT. It encodes CASSLDVFDSPLHF. Full variable domain (missing parts from reference TRBV7-9 and TRBJ1-6): DTGVSQNPRHKITKRGQNVTFRCDPISEHNRLYWYRQTLGQGPEFLTYFQNEAQLEKSRLLSDRFSAERPKGSFSTLEIQRTEQGDSAMYLCASSLDVFDSPLHFGNGTRLTVT.

This clonotype has just one count. V gene TRBV27 combines with J gene TRBJ1-6; perhaps TRBD1 as D (5 bases). The CDR3 is 14 residues long. The ends were cut back, 7 bases at V and 3 bases at J, with 10 bases in the middle. Germline CDR1 is MNHEY and CDR2 is SMNVEV (reference sequence). The chain's CDR3 is CASNVQGYNSPLHF. CDR3 DNA sequence: TGTGCCAGCAACGTTCAGGGCTATAATTCACCCCTCCACTTT.

This chain connects TRBV9 to TRBJ1-5; no firm D call. Trimming removed 0 bases from V and 2 bases from J, with 9 bases in between. The CDR3 loop spans 15 amino acids. Germline V lookup: CDR1 SGDLS, CDR2 YYNGEE. The CDR3 sequence: CASSVEGGRNQPQHF. Written as DNA, the CDR3 is TGTGCCAGCAGCGTAGAAGGAGGTCGCAATCAGCCCCAGCATTTT.

This rearrangement joins TRBV14 to TRBJ1-5; D unresolved. The CDR3 is 14 residues long. Germline loops: CDR1 SGHDN, CDR2 FVKESK. V lost 6 bases to trimming and J lost 4 bases, with 13 bases between them. CDR3 residues: CASRGHFSNQPQHF. The CDR3 region has the DNA TGTGCCAGCAGGGGCCATTTCTCGAATCAGCCCCAGCATTTT.

CDR3 coding DNA: TGTGCCAGCAGCGTAGTTCACCAGCCCCAGCATTTT. Translation gives CASSVVHQPQHF. The chain employs TRBV9 and TRBJ1-5; D remains unclear. Trimming took off 0 bases at V and 7 bases at J, with 5 bases between the two ends. The length of the CDR3 is 12 residues. CDR1 SGDLS and CDR2 YYNGEE come from the germline V gene.

This rearrangement joins TRBV5-5 to TRBJ2-7; TRBD1 aligns across 8 bases. This CDR3 is 15 amino acids long. V shed 4 bases, J shed 2 bases, and the junction held 8 bases outside the gene matches. The germline gives CDR1 SGHKS, CDR2 YYEKEE (reference sequence). For the CDR3, the DNA is TGTGCCAGCAGCCCCCGACAGGGGACGGCCTACGAGCAGTACTTC. Amino acids: CASSPRQGTAYEQYF.

V is TRBV2 and J is TRBJ1-4; tentative D call: TRBD1 (5 bases). The CDR3 spans 14 residues. Germline CDR1 SNHLY, CDR2 FYNNEI. With 4 bases removed from V and 8 bases from J, the gap between germline ends came to 14 bases. The CDR3 nucleotides read TGTGCCAGCAGTGTTATACCGGGGACGGAAAAACTGTTTTTT. Translation gives CASSVIPGTEKLFF.

The CDR3: CASSQGGSRADEQFF. The CDR3 coding sequence is TGTGCCAGCAGCCAAGGGGGTAGTCGGGCAGATGAGCAGTTCTTC. This sequence joins TRBV4-2 and TRBJ2-1; D is uncertain. Germline-derived CDR1 and CDR2 are LGHNA and YNFKEQ. The V gene lost 1 base and the J gene lost 8 bases, with 15 bases spanning the gap. This CDR3 has 15 amino acids.

The table lists this clonotype with a count of one. The genes are TRBV7-2 and TRBJ2-5, with TRBD1 identical over 8 bases. Unmatched junction bases numbered 4, after V lost 4 bases and J lost 3 bases. The CDR3 loop spans 14 amino acids. Per germline, CDR1 SGHTA and CDR2 FQGNSA. CDR3 amino acids: CASSSLTGEETQYF. In DNA, the CDR3 is TGTGCCAGCAGCTCCCTGACAGGGGAAGAGACCCAGTACTTC.